The 8 T cell receptor beta chains given below trace back to one sample, sequenced in a study of cytomegalovirus exposure and HLA in healthy donors. Vbeta (60) and Jbeta (13) primers were used in the PCR. Here immunoSEQ multiplex PCR was the method, and the copy in TCRdb shows in-frame clones only, minus some. Of 150,000 to 160,000 clones in the sample, around 82% were seen once. Sequencing input: PBMCs. The receptors were gathered from a woman aged 45-59 years in good health and CMV-seropositive.

The chain couples TRBV9 to TRBJ1-6; a weak D match, TRBD1 (5 bases). Trimming left V 2 bases short and J 7 bases short, with 10 bases between. The CDR3 is 14 residues long. Germline CDR1 reads SGDLS; CDR2 reads YYNGEE. The CDR3 coding sequence is TGTGCCAGCAGCGTGGGGGGGATGAATTCACCCCTCCACTTT. Its protein is CASSVGGMNSPLHF.

This clone was counted a few times. For the CDR3, the DNA is TGTGCCAGCAGTTCAGGACAGGGTGGCCCCTATGGCTACACCTTC. The encoded protein is CASSSGQGGPYGYTF. This chain connects TRBV6-5 to TRBJ1-2; 8 positions match TRBD1. Germline V gene lookup returns CDR1 MNHEY and CDR2 SVGAGI. This CDR3 contains 15 residues. After removal of 4 bases from V and 4 bases from J, the junction contained 8 bases not matched to a gene.

The chain is built from TRBV5-4 and TRBJ2-1; TRBD2 matches at 8 bases. Trimming removed 0 bases from V and 4 bases from J; junction bases left unmatched: 6. Germline CDR1 is SGHNT and CDR2 is YYREEE (reference sequence). There are 16 residues in the CDR3. DNA for the CDR3: TGTGCCAGCAGCTTGGGGGGGCGGGGGGAGTACAATGAGCAGTTCTTC. This translates into CASSLGGRGEYNEQFF. The full variable domain, in which reference TRBV5-4 and TRBJ2-1 provide the parts outside the CDR3, is ETGVTQSPTHLIKTRGQQVTLRCSSQSGHNTVSWYQQALGQGPQFIFQYYREEENGRGNFPPRFSGLQFPNYSSELNVNALELDDSALYLCASSLGGRGEYNEQFFGPGTRLTVL.

This chain links TRBV4-3 with TRBJ2-7, with a possible D match to TRBD2 (6 bases). Germline V CDR1 and CDR2: LGHNA, YSLEER. CDR3 length equals 14 residues. V gave up 0 bases and J gave up 7 bases, with 13 bases separating them. DNA for the CDR3: TGCGCCAGCAGCCAAGATCGCCTCCGGGGGGAGCAGTACTTC. As protein: CASSQDRLRGEQYF.

V gene TRBV5-1 combines with J gene TRBJ1-1; possible D gene TRBD1, 6 bases. Deletions cut 4 bases from V and 5 bases from J, with 15 bases between. CDR1 is SGHRS and CDR2 is YFSETQ in the germline V gene. This CDR3 contains 14 residues. DNA for the CDR3: TGCGCCAGCAGCCCAGGACAGACGGCTACTGAAGCTTTCTTT. Translated, it gives CASSPGQTATEAFF.

V is TRBV5-4 and J is TRBJ2-2, with 9 bases matching TRBD1. V shed 4 bases, J shed 3 bases, and the junction held 7 bases outside the gene matches. The CDR3 length is 16 residues. Germline V gene lookup returns CDR1 SGHNT and CDR2 YYREEE (reference sequence). The DNA for the CDR3 is TGTGCCAGCAGCGCTACCGGGACAGGGTACACCGGGGAGCTGTTTTTT. This encodes CASSATGTGYTGELFF.

This clone was seen only a few times. V and J are TRBV4-2 and TRBJ2-2; the D is unclear. V lost 3 bases, J lost 5 bases, and 4 bases lay in between. This CDR3 has 12 amino acids. Germline-derived CDR1 and CDR2 are LGHNA and YNFKEQ. CDR3 sequence reads: CASSHATGELFF. DNA for the CDR3: TGTGCCAGCAGCCATGCGACCGGGGAGCTGTTTTTT.

J is TRBJ2-2 and V is TRBV9; D not resolved. This CDR3 is 14 amino acids long. The germline V gene has CDR1 SGDLS and CDR2 YYNGEE. Trimming left V 0 bases short and J 5 bases short, with 8 bases between. The CDR3 loop is CASSVGHQTGELFF. The CDR3 DNA is TGTGCCAGCAGCGTAGGTCACCAGACCGGGGAGCTGTTTTTT.